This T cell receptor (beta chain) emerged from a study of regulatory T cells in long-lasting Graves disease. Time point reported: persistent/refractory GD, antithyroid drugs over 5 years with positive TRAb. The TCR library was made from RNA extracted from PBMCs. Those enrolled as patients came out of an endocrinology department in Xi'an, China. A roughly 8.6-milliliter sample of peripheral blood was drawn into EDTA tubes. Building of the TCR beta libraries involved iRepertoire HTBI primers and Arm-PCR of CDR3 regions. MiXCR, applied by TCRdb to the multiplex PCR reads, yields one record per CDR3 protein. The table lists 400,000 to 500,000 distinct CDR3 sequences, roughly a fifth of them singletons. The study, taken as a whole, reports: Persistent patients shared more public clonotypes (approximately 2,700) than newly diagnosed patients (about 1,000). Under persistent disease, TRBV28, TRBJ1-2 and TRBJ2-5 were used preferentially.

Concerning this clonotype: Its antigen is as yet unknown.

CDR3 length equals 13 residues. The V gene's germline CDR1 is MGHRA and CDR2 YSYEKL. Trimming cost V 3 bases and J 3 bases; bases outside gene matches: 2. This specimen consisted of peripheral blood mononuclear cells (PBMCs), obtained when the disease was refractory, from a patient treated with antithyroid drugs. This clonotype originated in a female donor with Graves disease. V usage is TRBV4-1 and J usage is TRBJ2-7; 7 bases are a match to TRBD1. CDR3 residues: CASSQTGNYEQYF. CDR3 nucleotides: TGCGCCAGCAGCCAGACAGGGAACTACGAGCAGTACTTC.